This TCR beta chain comes out of a study of T cell responses to AZD1222 COVID-19 vaccine. Notes on the study in general: The donor group comprised mostly white British people and more females; the analysis possibly underestimated clonal diversity. Seropositivity was recorded at baseline in only a handful of AZD1222 recipients. Scientists sampled the repertoires only once the peak T cell response had passed.

Points on this clone: Its antigen is unknown.

The data were produced by immunoSEQ multiplex PCR, yet TCRdb's version contains in-frame clones alone and is incomplete. Of around 140,000 clones listed, roughly 87% were seen once; the top ten hold around 4.9%. CDR1 and CDR2 (germline): SGHRS, YFSETQ. The CDR3 runs to 16 residues. Trimming shortened V by 4 bases and J by 4 bases, and 20 bases separated the two germline ends. The source material was peripheral blood, sampled on day 0 of AZD1222 vaccination. This clonotype originated in an adult in good health. The chain joins TRBV5-1 to TRBJ1-2, with D possibly TRBD1 on 5 matching bases. The CDR3 sequence is CASSGASTGAAYGYTF. DNA for the CDR3: TGCGCCAGCAGCGGGGCGTCTACAGGAGCCGCCTATGGCTACACCTTC.